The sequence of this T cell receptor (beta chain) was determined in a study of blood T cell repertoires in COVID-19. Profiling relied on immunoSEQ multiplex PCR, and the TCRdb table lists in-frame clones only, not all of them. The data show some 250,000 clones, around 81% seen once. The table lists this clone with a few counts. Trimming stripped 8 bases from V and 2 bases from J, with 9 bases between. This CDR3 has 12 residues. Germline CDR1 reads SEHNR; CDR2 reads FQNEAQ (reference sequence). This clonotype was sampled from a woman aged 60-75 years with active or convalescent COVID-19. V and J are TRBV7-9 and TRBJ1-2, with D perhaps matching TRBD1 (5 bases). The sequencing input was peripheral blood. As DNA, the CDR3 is TGTGCCAGCGCGGACATAAACTATGGCTACACCTTC. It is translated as CASADINYGYTF. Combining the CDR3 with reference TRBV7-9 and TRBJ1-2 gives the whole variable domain DTGVSQNPRHKITKRGQNVTFRCDPISEHNRLYWYRQTLGQGPEFLTYFQNEAQLEKSRLLSDRFSAERPKGSFSTLEIQRTEQGDSAMYLCASADINYGYTFGSGTRLTVV.